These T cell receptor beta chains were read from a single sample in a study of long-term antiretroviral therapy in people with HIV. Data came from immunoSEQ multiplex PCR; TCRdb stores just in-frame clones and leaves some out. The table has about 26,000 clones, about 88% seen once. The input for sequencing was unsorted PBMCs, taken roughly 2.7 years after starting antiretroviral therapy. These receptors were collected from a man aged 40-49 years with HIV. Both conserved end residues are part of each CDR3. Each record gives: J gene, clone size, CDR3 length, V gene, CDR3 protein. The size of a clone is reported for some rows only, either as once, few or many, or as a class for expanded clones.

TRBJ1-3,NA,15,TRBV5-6,CASSSLTVSGNTIYF
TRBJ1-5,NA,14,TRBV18,CASCQGLADQPQHF
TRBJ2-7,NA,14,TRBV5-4,CASSLKGATYEQYF
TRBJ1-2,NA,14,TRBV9,CASSNEGENYGYTF
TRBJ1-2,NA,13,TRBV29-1,CSVEVLAGNGYTF
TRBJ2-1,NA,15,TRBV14,CASSQVSSGRSEQFF
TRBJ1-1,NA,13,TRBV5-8,CASSLAPGTEAFF
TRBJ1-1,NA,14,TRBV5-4,CASSLAMENTEAFF
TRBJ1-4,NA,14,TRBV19,CASSIRHGDEKLFF
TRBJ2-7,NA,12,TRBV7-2,CASSQQPSEQYF
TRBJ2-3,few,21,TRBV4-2,CASSQDRTSGRVGSPGDTQYF
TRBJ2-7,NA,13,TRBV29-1,CSASGHQQGEQYF